Each of the 14 T cell receptor beta chains below was sequenced from the same sample in a study of beta chain features in type 1 diabetes (dated by TCRdb to between 2017 and 2018). Library generation was performed with the immunoSEQ multiplex PCR assay. The High Capacity cDNA Reverse Transcription Kit was used to reverse transcribe all of the isolated RNA, meaning that expressed TCRB transcripts were what got sequenced. TCRdb re-hosts the immuneACCESS table, in-frame sequences only. Its copies lack some clones; in the studies checked, an unresolved V gene accounts for under half of them, and the cause for the rest is not known. Present in this sample are approximately 470,000 clones, roughly 30% of which were seen just once. About 0.06% of the sample lies in the top ten. Sequenced input: naive CD4+ T cells from blood. The cell subset or site label corresponds to: true naive CD4+ T cells. The receptors shown here come from a man aged 18 to 30 in good health.

This clone showed up just a few times. This rearrangement joins TRBV7-2 to TRBJ2-5; the match to TRBD1 covers 9 bases. The CDR3 loop spans 15 amino acids. V was clipped by 1 base and J by 5 bases; unmatched bases: 5. In germline, CDR1 is SGHTA, CDR2 FQGNSA. The CDR3 here is CASSLGDRDWETQYF. The CDR3 DNA reads TGTGCCAGCAGCTTAGGGGACAGGGATTGGGAGACCCAGTACTTC.

The table lists this clone with a few counts. The chain combines TRBV29-1 with TRBJ2-1, with 11 positions matching TRBD2. Germline V lookup: CDR1 SQVTM, CDR2 ANQGSEA. CDR3 length: 16 amino acids. J gave up 0 bases and V 5 bases, and 6 bases lay outside the gene matches. The CDR3 here is CSVRTSGPHSYNEQFF. The CDR3 coding sequence is TGCAGCGTTAGGACTAGCGGGCCACACTCCTACAATGAGCAGTTCTTC.

Only a few counts were recorded for this clone. The chain uses TRBV7-3 and TRBJ1-1, with D perhaps matching TRBD1 (6 bases). The CDR3 consists of 14 residues. V lost 0 bases and J 8 bases, leaving 13 bases between the germline ends. In germline, CDR1 is SGHTA, CDR2 FQGTGA. Here the CDR3 reads CASSLTGRTEEAFF. The CDR3 DNA follows: TGTGCCAGCAGCTTAACTGGCCGGACAGAGGAAGCTTTCTTT. Combining the CDR3 with reference TRBV7-3 and TRBJ1-1 gives the whole variable domain GAGVSQTPSNKVTEKGKYVELRCDPISGHTALYWYRQSLGQGPEFLIYFQGTGAADDSGLPNDRFFAVRPEGSVSTLKIQRTERGDSAVYLCASSLTGRTEEAFFGQGTRLTVV.

J is TRBJ2-1 and V is TRBV7-6; 10 bases line up with TRBD2. Trimming at V came to 4 bases and at J to 6 bases, leaving 3 bases not matched to a gene. CDR1 and CDR2 from the germline V gene are SGHVS and FNYEAQ. The CDR3 runs to 14 residues. The CDR3 sequence is CASSSSGSGNEQFF. In DNA, the CDR3 is TGTGCCAGCAGCTCTAGCGGGAGTGGCAATGAGCAGTTCTTC.

This clone was recorded a few times. V gene TRBV15 combines with J gene TRBJ2-1; 14 bases align to TRBD2. From germline, CDR1 is LNHNV and CDR2 YYDKDF (reference sequence). Trimming cost V 5 bases and J 9 bases; bases outside gene matches: 6. The CDR3 loop spans 15 amino acids. The CDR3 DNA sequence: TGTGCCACCAGCCCGGGACTAGCGGGAGTCAGTGAGCAGTTCTTC. Its protein is CATSPGLAGVSEQFF.

This clone was found a few times. The genes are TRBV19 and TRBJ2-5; D ambiguous. Germline V gene data show CDR1 as LNHDA and CDR2 as SQIVND (reference sequence). With 5 bases removed from V and 5 bases from J, the gap between germline ends came to 6 bases. This CDR3 is 11 amino acids long. The CDR3 DNA sequence: TGTGCCAGTAGTGGCCCGGAGACCCAGTACTTC. The encoded protein is CASSGPETQYF.

The chain combines TRBV6-5 with TRBJ2-5; D ambiguous. Trimming took off 9 bases at V and 2 bases at J, with 10 bases between the two ends. The CDR3 consists of 12 residues. The germline gives CDR1 MNHEY, CDR2 SVGAGI. The CDR3 nucleotides read TGTGCCAGTTCCGACTGGCAAGAGACCCAGTACTTC. Its translation is CASSDWQETQYF.

This chain links TRBV30 with TRBJ2-1; 7 positions agree with TRBD2. The V segment lost 2 bases and the J segment 6 bases; nucleotides outside the gene matches: 4. Germline CDR1 is GTSNPN and CDR2 is SVGIG (reference sequence). This CDR3 contains 13 residues. The CDR3 is CAWSRLAINEQFF. For the CDR3, the DNA is TGTGCCTGGAGTCGACTAGCAATCAATGAGCAGTTCTTC.

V is TRBV28 and J is TRBJ2-1, with TRBD2 as a possible D gene (5 bases). Trimming took 8 bases from V and 10 from J, leaving 15 bases between them. The CDR3 extends over 12 amino acids. Germline CDR1 is MDHEN and CDR2 is SYDVKM. CDR3 DNA: TGTGCCAGCTGCGGCCGGAGAGGGGAGCAGTTCTTC. This codes for CASCGRRGEQFF.

V is TRBV7-6 and J is TRBJ2-7; a possible D gene is TRBD2 (5 bases). Germline-derived CDR1 and CDR2 are SGHVS and FNYEAQ. Trimming stripped 0 bases from V and 2 bases from J, with 11 bases between. CDR3 length: 15 amino acids. CDR3 protein: CASSLASTGAYEQYF. CDR3 nucleotides: TGTGCCAGCAGCTTAGCGAGTACCGGGGCCTACGAGCAGTACTTC. Using reference TRBV7-6 and TRBJ2-7 for the parts outside the CDR3, the full variable domain is GAGVSQSPRYKVTKRGQDVALRCDPISGHVSLYWYRQALGQGPEFLTYFNYEAQQDKSGLPNDRFSAERPEGSISTLTIQRTEQRDSAMYRCASSLASTGAYEQYFGPGTRLTVT.

The chain links TRBV15 to TRBJ2-1; 10 nucleotides match TRBD1. Trimming removed 5 bases from V and 5 bases from J; junction bases left unmatched: 9. Germline CDR1 is LNHNV and CDR2 is YYDKDF (reference sequence). The CDR3 spans 16 residues. CDR3 DNA: TGTGCCACCAGCCCCCCGGGACAGGGGTTCAACAATGAGCAGTTCTTC. Translating gives CATSPPGQGFNNEQFF.

This clone has more than one count but fewer than ten. In the same sample, other DNA sequences code for this CDR3. The rearrangement joins TRBV18 to TRBJ2-7; TRBD2 aligns across 7 bases. Germline V gene sequence: CDR1 KGHSH, CDR2 LQKENI. With V trimmed by 2 bases and J by 4 bases, 5 bases remained unmatched. CDR3 length: 14 amino acids. The DNA of the CDR3 is TGTGCCAGCTCACCATCCGCTAGCGGATACGAGCAGTACTTC. Protein: CASSPSASGYEQYF.

This chain links TRBV30 with TRBJ1-4; D gene ambiguous. This CDR3 spans 13 amino acids. Looked up from germline, CDR1 is GTSNPN and CDR2 is SVGIG (reference sequence). Trimming stripped 3 bases from V and 7 bases from J, with 12 bases between. This CDR3 reads CAWSLRSTEKLFF. Written as DNA, the CDR3 is TGTGCCTGGAGCCTCAGGTCGACTGAAAAACTGTTTTTT.

J is TRBJ2-7 and V is TRBV7-2; D is perhaps TRBD2 (5 bases). V lost 1 base, J lost 2 bases, and 12 bases lay in between. The CDR3 is made up of 15 amino acids. Germline CDR1 and CDR2: SGHTA and FQGNSA. The DNA of the CDR3 is TGTGCCAGCAGCTTAGGGCAGGTCGGGACCTACGAGCAGTACTTC. Its protein is CASSLGQVGTYEQYF.